The 30 T cell receptor beta chains below come from one sample, sequenced in a study of blood T cell repertoires in COVID-19. TCRdb's copy holds only in-frame clones and misses some; the assay was immunoSEQ multiplex PCR. The table lists around 200,000 clones, around 79% of them singletons. Sequencing was carried out using peripheral blood. Source of these receptors: a woman in her thirties or forties with COVID-19, enrolled during active disease.

This chain connects TRBV11-2 to TRBJ2-2, with TRBD2 identical over 10 bases. J lost 2 bases, V lost 5 bases, and 5 bases had no gene match. The length of the CDR3 is 16 residues. Germline loops: CDR1 SGHAT, CDR2 FQNNGV. This CDR3 is CASSVGLAANTGELFF. CDR3 sequence (DNA): TGTGCCAGCAGCGTCGGACTAGCGGCCAACACCGGGGAGCTGTTTTTT. The full variable domain, its missing parts supplied by reference TRBV11-2 and TRBJ2-2, is EAGVAQSPRYKIIEKRQSVAFWCNPISGHATLYWYQQILGQGPKLLIQFQNNGVVDDSQLPKDRFSAERLKGVDSTLKIQPAKLEDSAVYLCASSVGLAANTGELFFGEGSRLTVL.

The genes are TRBV7-6 and TRBJ2-7; TRBD1 agrees at 11 bases. CDR3 length: 13 amino acids. Losses at the gene ends were 8 bases for V and 4 bases for J; bases not matched to a gene: 4. Germline lookup yields CDR1 SGHVS and CDR2 FNYEAQ. In DNA form, the CDR3 reads TGTGCCAGCGGAGGGACAGGGGGGTACGAGCAGTACTTC. Translation gives CASGGTGGYEQYF.

The chain joins TRBV21-1 to TRBJ2-5; the table's D gene call, TRBD1, was not cross checked with the DNA. TRBV21-1 is a pseudogene locus. CDR3 length: 18 amino acids. The DNA of the CDR3 is TGTGCCAGCAGCTCATCTTTGGGACAGGACGAAGGGCAAGAGACCCAGTACTTC. As protein: CASSSSLGQDEGQETQYF.

The chain has TRBV18 and TRBJ1-1; weak D call: TRBD1 (5 bases). Germline CDR1 KGHSH, CDR2 LQKENI. Trimming cost V 5 bases and J 1 base, with 8 bases left between them. There are 13 residues in the CDR3. CDR3 region: CASSVGGNTEAFF. CDR3 sequence (DNA): TGTGCCAGCTCAGTGGGGGGGAACACTGAAGCTTTCTTT.

The chain joins TRBV4-2 to TRBJ2-7, with TRBD2 as a possible D gene (6 bases). This CDR3 is 15 amino acids long. Germline loops: CDR1 LGHNA, CDR2 YNFKEQ. Between the trimmed V and J ends, which lost 0 bases and 3 bases, there was a span of 12 bases. The CDR3 is CASSQETSSHYEQYF. The DNA for the CDR3 is TGTGCCAGCAGCCAAGAAACTAGCAGTCACTACGAGCAGTACTTC.

The V call is TRBV9, the J call TRBJ2-7; the D gene is possibly TRBD1 (5 bases). V was pared by 0 bases and J by 2 bases, with 12 bases between. Per germline, CDR1 SGDLS and CDR2 YYNGEE. CDR3 length: 15 amino acids. CDR3 sequence: CASSVDGAPPYEQYF. The DNA of the CDR3 is TGTGCCAGCAGCGTAGATGGGGCCCCCCCCTACGAGCAGTACTTC.

This clone was counted a few times. The same CDR3 arises from other DNA sequences in this sample as well. The CDR3 region is CASSLGTGDGYTF. The CDR3 nucleotides read TGTGCCAGCAGCTTAGGGACAGGGGATGGCTACACCTTC. V is TRBV7-3 and J is TRBJ1-2; 10 nucleotides line up with TRBD1. This CDR3 spans 13 amino acids. CDR1 and CDR2 (germline): SGHTA, FQGTGA. V lost 2 bases, J lost 6 bases, and 0 bases stayed unmatched.

The V gene is TRBV7-8, the J gene TRBJ1-5; 7 bases agree with TRBD1. The CDR3 covers 17 residues. Germline V gives CDR1 SGHVS, CDR2 FQNEAQ. The V gene end was trimmed by 5 bases and the J gene end by 7 bases; junction bases not matched to a gene: 17. The DNA of the CDR3 is TGTGCCAGCAGCCTCCGGGACAGAAACCCATTTGGGCAGCCCCAGCATTTT. Translated: CASSLRDRNPFGQPQHF.

The V and J genes are TRBV7-8 and TRBJ2-3; D is undetermined. The germline CDR1 and CDR2 sequences are SGHVS and FQNEAQ. The CDR3 runs 16 residues. V lost 1 base, J lost 1 base, and 12 bases lay in between. CDR3 coding DNA: TGTGCCAGCAGCTTAGGCCAGCGCCTCCGCACAGATACGCAGTATTTT. Its translation is CASSLGQRLRTDTQYF. Supplemented by reference TRBV7-8 and TRBJ2-3, the full variable domain reads GAGVSQSPRYKVAKRGQDVALRCDPISGHVSLFWYQQALGQGPEFLTYFQNEAQLDKSGLPSDRFFAERPEGSVSTLKIQRTQQEDSAVYLCASSLGQRLRTDTQYFGPGTRLTVL.

The chain uses TRBV7-2 and TRBJ1-1; D possibly corresponds to TRBD1 (6 bases). The germline V gene has CDR1 SGHTA and CDR2 FQGNSA. The V and J ends lost 5 bases and 0 bases respectively, with 16 bases between them. The CDR3 spans 16 residues. CDR3 region: CASSKGNQGLNTEAFF. The CDR3 DNA reads as TGTGCCAGCAGCAAAGGGAACCAGGGGTTGAACACTGAAGCTTTCTTT.

The chain recombines TRBV18 with TRBJ2-7; TRBD2 aligns across 13 bases. With 4 bases clipped from V and 2 bases from J, the junction kept 5 bases outside the gene matches. Germline assignment: CDR1 KGHSH and CDR2 LQKENI. The CDR3 spans 16 residues. The CDR3 sequence: CASSRTGTSGTYEQYF. The DNA of the CDR3 is TGTGCCAGCTCACGTACCGGGACTAGCGGGACCTACGAGCAGTACTTC.

The chain combines TRBV3-1 (or the pseudogene TRBV3-2) with TRBJ1-2; TRBD1 matches at 7 bases. V was clipped by 3 bases and J by 5 bases; unmatched bases: 3. The CDR3 is made up of 13 amino acids. The germline V gene encodes CDR1 LGHDT and CDR2 YNNKEL (reference sequence). CDR3 in DNA: TGTGCCAGCAGCCATAGGGACAGATATGGCTACACCTTC. This gives the protein CASSHRDRYGYTF.

This sequence joins TRBV9 and TRBJ1-3; no clear D gene. V was cut by 3 bases and J by 8 bases, with 15 bases left in between. The CDR3 length is 14 residues. CDR1 and CDR2 (germline): SGDLS, YYNGEE. In nucleotides, the CDR3 is TGTGCCAGCAGCGGAGTCTTATTGCGAGACACCATATATTTT. Translated, it gives CASSGVLLRDTIYF.

V usage is TRBV5-1 and J usage is TRBJ2-7; 11 bases align to TRBD1. The CDR3 sequence is 15 residues long. The trim removed 3 bases at V and 4 bases at J, leaving 6 bases unmatched. Germline values: CDR1 SGHRS, CDR2 YFSETQ. DNA of the CDR3: TGCGCCAGCAGCTCCGGACAGGGGGCGGGGTACGAGCAGTACTTC. This encodes CASSSGQGAGYEQYF.

The chain uses TRBV11-2 and TRBJ1-1; a possible D gene is TRBD1 (5 bases). CDR3 length equals 15 residues. V was clipped by 5 bases and J by 3 bases, with 16 bases between them. Germline V gives CDR1 SGHAT, CDR2 FQNNGV. The CDR3 region has the DNA TGTGCCAGCAGCCAGGGCCCGGTCGGTTACACTGAAGCTTTCTTT. Residues: CASSQGPVGYTEAFF.

The V call is TRBV19, the J call TRBJ2-5, with D possibly being TRBD2 (6 bases). This CDR3 comprises 15 residues. Germline CDR1 LNHDA, CDR2 SQIVND (reference sequence). Trimming cost V 6 bases and J 4 bases, with 18 bases left between them. CDR3 amino acids: CASRSTGVTLETQYF. For the CDR3, the DNA is TGTGCCAGTAGGTCCACGGGGGTAACCCTAGAGACCCAGTACTTC. Full variable domain (rest looked up from reference TRBV19 and TRBJ2-5): DGGITQSPKYLFRKEGQNVTLSCEQNLNHDAMYWYRQDPGQGLRLIYYSQIVNDFQKGDIAEGYSVSREKKESFPLTVTSAQKNPTAFYLCASRSTGVTLETQYFGPGTRLLVL.

In its sample, this clone was seen once. This chain uses TRBV15 with TRBJ1-4; a possible D gene is TRBD1 (6 bases). CDR1 and CDR2 (germline): LNHNV, YYDKDF (reference sequence). Trimming removed 3 bases at V and 2 bases at J, with 10 bases between. The CDR3 spans 15 residues. CDR3 coding DNA: TGTGCCACCAGCAGCATTACAGGGACTAATGAAAAACTGTTTTTT. Translation gives CATSSITGTNEKLFF.

The V and J genes are TRBV3-1 (or the pseudogene TRBV3-2) and TRBJ1-2; D not resolved. Looked up from germline, CDR1 is LGHDT and CDR2 is YNNKEL (reference sequence). The V gene lost 1 base and the J gene lost 4 bases, with 7 bases spanning the gap. This CDR3 comprises 13 residues. Written as DNA, the CDR3 is TGTGCCAGCAGCCAAGTCCCGGGCTATGGCTACACCTTC. Amino acid sequence: CASSQVPGYGYTF.

V usage is TRBV5-5 and J usage is TRBJ2-2, with D perhaps matching TRBD1 (5 bases). The CDR3 runs 13 residues. Germline CDR1 and CDR2: SGHKS and YYEKEE (reference sequence). V was cut by 0 bases and J by 7 bases, with 7 bases left in between. The DNA for the CDR3 is TGTGCCAGCAGCTTGGTGGGGCACGGGGAGCTGTTTTTT. It translates to CASSLVGHGELFF.

This chain joins TRBV19 and TRBJ2-5; a weak D match, TRBD2 (5 bases). From germline, CDR1 is LNHDA and CDR2 SQIVND (reference sequence). CDR3 length: 13 amino acids. The germline V and J ends were trimmed by 4 bases and 2 bases, with 8 bases remaining between them. For the CDR3, the DNA is TGTGCCAGTAGTAACCAGCGGCAAGAGACCCAGTACTTC. Translated, it gives CASSNQRQETQYF.

The V call is TRBV6-2 or TRBV6-3, the J call TRBJ2-3, with 8 bases lining up with TRBD2. CDR3 length: 16 amino acids. V trimming: 3 bases; J trimming: 3 bases; junction bases outside the gene matches: 8. Germline V gives CDR1 MNHEY, CDR2 SVGEGT. The CDR3 loop reads CASSYPTSVGTDTQYF. CDR3 in DNA: TGTGCCAGCAGTTATCCGACTAGCGTCGGTACAGATACGCAGTATTTT.

This clone was counted a few times. DNA of the CDR3: TGCGCCAGCAGAGCCTCTGGGCCCCAGCATTTT. It is translated as CASRASGPQHF. V usage is TRBV10-2 and J usage is TRBJ1-5; D is unresolved. V dropped 6 bases and J dropped 9 bases, with 9 bases sitting between them. In germline, CDR1 is WSHSY, CDR2 SAAADI. CDR3 length: 11 amino acids.

The gene calls are TRBV7-2 and TRBJ2-7, with unresolved D. The germline CDR1 and CDR2 sequences are SGHTA and FQGNSA. The CDR3 is made up of 11 amino acids. The V end lost 3 bases, the J end lost 3 bases, and 3 bases lay between the germline ends. CDR3 bases: TGTGCCAGCAGCTTCAGCTACGAGCAGTACTTC. Translating it yields CASSFSYEQYF.

The rearrangement uses TRBV7-2 and TRBJ2-1; D gene unclear. CDR1 is SGHTA, CDR2 FQGNSA, per germline. The CDR3 has 16 residues. Trimming removed 1 base at V and 2 bases at J, with 12 bases between. In DNA, the CDR3 is TGTGCCAGCAGCTTAGGTAGCCCAATCACCTACAATGAGCAGTTCTTC. Translated, it gives CASSLGSPITYNEQFF.

This chain links TRBV2 with TRBJ2-2; 14 nucleotides agree with TRBD2. Unmatched junction bases numbered 3, after V lost 5 bases and J lost 7 bases. CDR3 length: 15 amino acids. Germline V lookup: CDR1 SNHLY, CDR2 FYNNEI. The CDR3 loop reads CASSPGLAGVGELFF. CDR3 bases: TGTGCCAGCAGTCCGGGACTAGCGGGGGTCGGGGAGCTGTTTTTT.

V and J are TRBV6-2 or TRBV6-3 and TRBJ1-5; 7 nucleotides line up with TRBD1. This CDR3 comprises 16 residues. Trimming took 2 bases from V and 4 from J; bases not matched to a gene: 8. CDR1 MNHEY and CDR2 SVGEGT come from the germline V gene. In nucleotides, the CDR3 is TGTGCCAGCAGTTACCCGGGACAGTGGGAAAATCAGCCCCAGCATTTT. Its translation is CASSYPGQWENQPQHF.

The chain joins TRBV29-1 to TRBJ2-7, with D perhaps TRBD1 (6 bases). Trimming removed 3 bases from V and 7 bases from J, with 16 bases in between. Germline V gene data show CDR1 as SQVTM and CDR2 as ANQGSEA. The length of the CDR3 is 13 residues. CDR3 coding DNA: TGCAGCGTTGAGCTGACAGGTCAGGGAGAGCAGTACTTC. Protein sequence: CSVELTGQGEQYF.

This clone was recorded a few times. The V and J genes are TRBV7-2 and TRBJ2-1, with a possible D match to TRBD1 (5 bases). This CDR3 has 12 residues. The V end lost 3 bases, the J end lost 15 bases, and 15 bases lay between the germline ends. CDR1 and CDR2 from the germline V gene are SGHTA and FQGNSA. The CDR3 coding sequence is TGTGCCAGCAGCTTGTTAGGGGTAGCCCCGTTCTTC. Its protein is CASSLLGVAPFF.

V and J are TRBV6-5 and TRBJ1-5, with TRBD1 matching 10 bases. The CDR3 sequence is 14 residues long. With V trimmed by 6 bases and J by 3 bases, 2 bases remained unmatched. CDR1 MNHEY and CDR2 SVGAGI come from the germline V gene. The CDR3 protein is CASRDRGVNQPQHF. The DNA of the CDR3 is TGTGCCAGCAGGGACAGGGGGGTCAATCAGCCCCAGCATTTT.

The chain links TRBV25-1 to TRBJ2-1; TRBD1 aligns across 11 bases. Per germline, CDR1 MGHDK and CDR2 SYGVNS. The CDR3 totals 15 residues. The trim removed 2 bases at V and 5 bases at J, leaving 2 bases unmatched. CDR3: CASSEVGQGDNEQFF. Here the CDR3 DNA reads TGTGCCAGCAGTGAAGTGGGACAGGGGGACAATGAGCAGTTCTTC.